This T cell receptor (beta chain) was captured in a study of CD4 and CD8 cells across lung adenocarcinoma regions. One entry per CDR3 protein, called by TCRdb with MiXCR from the PCR reads. The sample lists around 20,000 distinct CDR3 sequences; about 53% were seen once. Trimming pared 10 bases from V and 10 bases from J, leaving 20 bases between. CDR1 is WSHSY, CDR2 SAAADI, per germline. The CDR3 is 13 amino acids. The chain uses TRBV10-2 and TRBJ2-4, with a weak D call TRBD2 (6 bases). The clonotype originates from a female donor with lung adenocarcinoma. The CD4 and CD8 labels of this study may be unreliable. The sequenced sample was CD8+ T cells from the center of a lung tumor. In DNA form, the CDR3 reads TGCGCCACGGGGGTGGGAGGCGAGGGTATTCAGTACTTC. Its protein product is CATGVGGEGIQYF.